This T cell receptor beta chain was sequenced in a study of cytomegalovirus exposure and HLA in healthy donors. Healthy bone marrow donors made up the donors. It was with 60 Vbeta and 13 Jbeta primers that the PCR ran. Generated by immunoSEQ multiplex PCR, the TCRdb table keeps only in-frame clones and is missing some. The sample has approximately 190,000 clones, about 84% seen once. As regards this clone: Its antigen remains unknown.

Points from the study as a whole: Reported performance of the classifier showed diagnosis of cytomegalovirus status with high specificity and sensitivity.

The receptor comes from a woman in her 30s in good health and CMV-seropositive. The sequencing input was PBMCs.

The CDR3: CASSQTRWDNEQFF. CDR3 nucleotide sequence: TGTGCCAGTAGCCAGACTAGGTGGGACAATGAGCAGTTCTTC. V and J are TRBV19 and TRBJ2-1; a weak D match, TRBD2 (6 bases). This CDR3 is built from 14 residues. Between the trimmed V and J ends, which lost 6 bases and 5 bases, there was a span of 14 bases. Germline CDR1 reads LNHDA; CDR2 reads SQIVND (reference sequence).